One sample yielded the 24 T cell receptor beta chains listed below, sequenced in a study of Tregs in tolerant kidney transplant recipients. Profiling relied on immunoSEQ multiplex PCR, and the TCRdb table lists in-frame clones only, not all of them. The data show fewer than 100,000 clones, 91% seen once. The starting material was Tregs from blood, obtained before the transplant. These receptors were obtained from a human donor who received a combined kidney and bone marrow transplant.

The gene calls are TRBV19 and TRBJ1-5; 9 bases map to TRBD1. V dropped 5 bases and J dropped 5; count of bases not matched to a gene: 7. This CDR3 is 15 amino acids long. Germline V gene data show CDR1 as LNHDA and CDR2 as SQIVND (reference sequence). The CDR3 region is CASSPGQGPHQPQHF. The DNA of the CDR3 is TGTGCCAGTAGTCCTGGACAGGGGCCTCATCAGCCCCAGCATTTT.

J is TRBJ1-5 and V is TRBV28, with a possible D match to TRBD1 (6 bases). Germline lookup yields CDR1 MDHEN and CDR2 SYDVKM. Trimming took off 5 bases at V and 0 bases at J, with 17 bases between the two ends. The CDR3 has 17 residues. The CDR3 DNA follows: TGTGCCAGCAGTCTCCAGGGGCGAGGCTATAGCAATCAGCCCCAGCATTTT. Protein product: CASSLQGRGYSNQPQHF.

This chain connects TRBV4-3 to TRBJ1-2, with 8 bases fitting TRBD1. Germline-derived CDR1 and CDR2 are LGHNA and YSLEER. Trimming removed 0 bases from V and 10 bases from J; junction bases left unmatched: 4. CDR3 length: 13 amino acids. CDR3 sequence: CASSQDRGRDYTF. CDR3 in DNA: TGCGCCAGCAGCCAAGACAGGGGGCGAGACTACACCTTC.

The J gene is TRBJ2-1, the V gene TRBV2; 8 nucleotides line up with TRBD2. CDR1 SNHLY and CDR2 FYNNEI come from the germline V gene. Trimming took 8 bases from V and 7 from J; bases not matched to a gene: 10. The CDR3 loop spans 14 amino acids. CDR3 DNA sequence: TGTGCCAGCTCCCGCACCGGGAGGGTAAATGAGCAGTTCTTC. This codes for CASSRTGRVNEQFF.

This chain connects TRBV11-2 to TRBJ2-5; no firm D call. TRBJ2-7 explains the end of the DNA better; the J call may be wrong. The CDR3 is 14 amino acids. Germline-derived CDR1 and CDR2 are SGHAT and FQNNGV. The DNA of the CDR3 is TGTGCCAGCAGCTTAGGGCCAGGCCCTTACGAGCAGTACTTC. Protein sequence: CASSLGPGPYEQYF.

V gene TRBV2 combines with J gene TRBJ2-7, with 8 bases that match TRBD1. J lost 6 bases, V lost 7 bases, and 8 bases had no gene match. Germline V lookup: CDR1 SNHLY, CDR2 FYNNEI. This CDR3 comprises 13 residues. The chain's CDR3 is CASKQGELAEQYF. CDR3 in DNA: TGTGCCAGCAAACAGGGGGAACTTGCCGAGCAGTACTTC.

This CDR3 reads CASSNTGGNQPQHF. CDR3 in DNA: TGTGCCAGCTCTAACACAGGGGGCAATCAGCCCCAGCATTTT. The rearrangement joins TRBV18 to TRBJ1-5; 7 bases line up with TRBD1. The V gene end was trimmed by 6 bases and the J gene end by 2 bases; junction bases not matched to a gene: 4. This CDR3 comprises 14 residues. Germline CDR1 KGHSH, CDR2 LQKENI.

This chain connects TRBV5-1 to TRBJ2-2, with a tentative D call TRBD1 (6 bases). This CDR3 contains 15 residues. Germline V gene data show CDR1 as SGHRS and CDR2 as YFSETQ. Trimming pared 2 bases from V and 2 bases from J, leaving 10 bases between. The CDR3 DNA reads TGCGCCAGCAGCTTAGGGACATTAAACACCGGGGAGCTGTTTTTT. Its protein product is CASSLGTLNTGELFF.

The chain is built from TRBV30 and TRBJ2-7; D may match TRBD1 or TRBD2 (5 bases each). The CDR3 is 14 amino acids. V lost 3 bases, J lost 6 bases, and 18 bases lay in between. Per the germline V gene, CDR1 is GTSNPN and CDR2 is SVGIG (reference sequence). The CDR3 here is CAWRYGTQASEQYF. CDR3 in DNA: TGTGCCTGGAGATACGGGACCCAGGCTTCCGAGCAGTACTTC.

This chain connects TRBV4-2 to TRBJ2-7; TRBD2 matches at 11 bases. J was trimmed by 4 bases and V by 6 bases; bases with no gene match: 2. CDR1 and CDR2 (germline): LGHNA, YNFKEQ. The CDR3 has 13 residues. The CDR3 here is CASSRLAGYEQYF. The CDR3 DNA reads as TGTGCCAGCAGTCGACTAGCGGGATACGAGCAGTACTTC.

This chain joins TRBV6-6 and TRBJ1-2; TRBD1 matches at 7 bases. CDR1 MNHNY and CDR2 SVGAGI come from the germline V gene (reference sequence). Trimming cost V 2 bases and J 8 bases; bases outside gene matches: 8. The CDR3 sequence is 14 residues long. The CDR3 reads CASSYATGALGYTF. The CDR3 nucleotides read TGTGCCAGCAGTTACGCCACAGGGGCGTTGGGCTACACCTTC.

The V and J genes are TRBV6-6 and TRBJ2-7, with 8 bases identical to TRBD1. CDR1 MNHNY and CDR2 SVGAGI come from the germline V gene (reference sequence). With V trimmed by 4 bases and J by 2 bases, 10 bases remained unmatched. The CDR3 consists of 16 residues. The CDR3 reads CASSSHGQGNPYEQYF. The CDR3 DNA reads TGTGCCAGCAGTTCCCATGGACAGGGTAACCCCTACGAGCAGTACTTC.

The genes are TRBV6-5 and TRBJ2-1, with a tentative D call TRBD1 (6 bases). The V end was cut by 6 bases, the J end by 10 bases, with 13 bases between. CDR1 and CDR2 from the germline V gene are MNHEY and SVGAGI. The CDR3 covers 12 residues. The CDR3 DNA is TGTGCCAGCAGCCGTAAACAGGGCGAGCAGTTCTTC. Translating gives CASSRKQGEQFF.

V and J are TRBV30 and TRBJ2-1; TRBD2 agrees at 9 bases. The CDR3 spans 15 residues. The germline CDR1 and CDR2 sequences are GTSNPN and SVGIG (reference sequence). After removal of 0 bases from V and 5 bases from J, the junction contained 5 bases not matched to a gene. CDR3 coding DNA: TGTGCCTGGAGTGTCGGCGGGAGGGTGAACAATGAGCAGTTCTTC. Its translation: CAWSVGGRVNNEQFF.

The rearrangement links TRBV28 to TRBJ2-1, with TRBD2 as a possible D gene (5 bases). The CDR3 contains 14 residues. The ends were cut back, 5 bases at V and 4 bases at J, with 12 bases in the middle. Germline lookup yields CDR1 MDHEN and CDR2 SYDVKM. The CDR3 sequence: CASSLQRRYNEQFF. In nucleotides, the CDR3 is TGTGCCAGCAGTCTCCAGCGGAGATACAATGAGCAGTTCTTC.

The V and J genes are TRBV7-9 and TRBJ1-1; D gene ambiguous. Looked up from germline, CDR1 is SEHNR and CDR2 is FQNEAQ (reference sequence). The V and J ends lost 5 bases and 5 bases respectively, with 15 bases between them. The CDR3 totals 14 residues. The CDR3 spells CASSLWEDPTEAFF. The CDR3 DNA sequence: TGTGCCAGCAGCCTCTGGGAGGATCCGACTGAAGCTTTCTTT.

This clone has just a few counts. This chain joins TRBV7-3 and TRBJ2-3; tentative D call: TRBD1 (6 bases). V lost 6 bases to trimming and J lost 3 bases, with 16 bases between them. CDR1 is SGHTA, CDR2 FQGTGA, per germline. The CDR3 sequence is 15 residues long. As DNA, the CDR3 is TGTGCCAGCAGTTTTTCAGGGGTAGGGACAGATACGCAGTATTTT. It encodes CASSFSGVGTDTQYF.

The gene calls are TRBV5-6 and TRBJ1-1; perhaps TRBD1 as D (6 bases). CDR3 length: 14 residues. Germline lookup yields CDR1 SGHDT and CDR2 YYEEEE. V lost 5 bases and J lost 9, with 20 bases in between. The CDR3 sequence is CASSTTDVWGQAFF. DNA for the CDR3: TGTGCCAGCAGTACAACGGACGTCTGGGGGCAAGCTTTCTTT.

The chain employs TRBV2 and TRBJ2-2, with D possibly TRBD2 on 5 matching bases. Per germline, CDR1 SNHLY and CDR2 FYNNEI. V was clipped by 4 bases and J by 5 bases, with 14 bases between them. CDR3 length: 15 residues. The CDR3 DNA is TGTGCCAGCAGTGCTCGGGGAAGGGTGACCGGGGAGCTGTTTTTT. Translated: CASSARGRVTGELFF.

Here the CDR3 reads CASSLSRLGQEGEYGYTF. The CDR3 DNA is TGTGCCAGCAGTTTATCTCGGCTGGGACAGGAAGGAGAGTATGGCTACACCTTC. This chain links TRBV28 with TRBJ1-2; 8 bases line up with TRBD1. Germline CDR1 reads MDHEN; CDR2 reads SYDVKM. Unmatched junction bases numbered 15, after V lost 1 base and J lost 5 bases. This CDR3 is 18 amino acids long.

The gene calls are TRBV5-1 and TRBJ2-1; 7 bases align to TRBD1. The V gene end was trimmed by 4 bases and the J gene end by 2 bases; junction bases not matched to a gene: 6. The germline gives CDR1 SGHRS, CDR2 YFSETQ. The CDR3 covers 15 residues. DNA for the CDR3: TGCGCCAGCAGCCCCAGGACAGGAACCTACAATGAGCAGTTCTTC. This codes for CASSPRTGTYNEQFF.

As to this clone: A read error may account for a junction end that differs from germline. The chain combines TRBV7-7 with TRBJ2-2; 9 nucleotides line up with TRBD1. Germline-derived CDR1 and CDR2 are SSHAT and FNYEAQ (reference sequence). This CDR3 is built from 17 residues. CDR3: CASSPRQGVPFTGELFF. The CDR3 nucleotides read TGTGCTAGCAGCCCCCGACAGGGGGTTCCATTCACCGGGGAGCTGTTTTTT.

DNA of the CDR3: TGTGCCAGCAATTTCCCAGCGGGAGGGCCTAGTGAGCAGTTCTTC. It is translated as CASNFPAGGPSEQFF. The chain links TRBV2 to TRBJ2-1, with 10 bases that match TRBD2. Germline V lookup: CDR1 SNHLY, CDR2 FYNNEI. Trimming cost V 7 bases and J 9 bases; bases outside gene matches: 12. The CDR3 is 15 amino acids.

This clone was counted a single time. V is TRBV28 and J is TRBJ2-7; D is perhaps TRBD1 (5 bases). This CDR3 is built from 16 residues. CDR1 is MDHEN, CDR2 SYDVKM, per germline. V lost 7 bases and J lost 3, with 22 bases in between. DNA for the CDR3: TGTGCCAGCACCCAGGGTTTGGGCAGGACCGACTACGAGCAGTACTTC. Translation gives CASTQGLGRTDYEQYF.